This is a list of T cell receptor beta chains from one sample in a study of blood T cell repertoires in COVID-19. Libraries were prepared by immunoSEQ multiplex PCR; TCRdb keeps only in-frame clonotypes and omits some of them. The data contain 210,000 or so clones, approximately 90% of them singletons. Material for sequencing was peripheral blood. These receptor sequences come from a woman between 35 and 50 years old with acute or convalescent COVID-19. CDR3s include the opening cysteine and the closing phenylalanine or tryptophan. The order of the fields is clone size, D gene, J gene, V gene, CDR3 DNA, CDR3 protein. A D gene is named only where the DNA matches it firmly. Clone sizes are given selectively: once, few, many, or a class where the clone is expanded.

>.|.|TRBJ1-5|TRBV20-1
TGCAGTGCTAGTGATTCCTGGGGGCTGGGGCAGCCCCAGCATTTT
CSASDSWGLGQPQHF
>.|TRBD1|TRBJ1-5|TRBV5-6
TGTGCCAGCAGCTGGACGGCACAGGGGAATCAGCCCCAGCATTTT
CASSWTAQGNQPQHF
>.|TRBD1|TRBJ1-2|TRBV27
TGTGCCAGCAGGACTCCGGACAGGCGGTACACCTTC
CASRTPDRRYTF
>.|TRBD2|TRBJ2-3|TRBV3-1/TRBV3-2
TGTGCCAGCAGTCTAGCGGGCCGCACAGATACGCAGTATTTT
CASSLAGRTDTQYF
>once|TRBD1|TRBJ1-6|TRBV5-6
TGTGCCAGCAGCTTGGTTACAGGGGAGAATTCACCCCTCCACTTT
CASSLVTGENSPLHF
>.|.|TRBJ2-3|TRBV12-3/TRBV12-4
TGTGCCAGCCTCCCTAGCACAGATACGCAGTATTTT
CASLPSTDTQYF
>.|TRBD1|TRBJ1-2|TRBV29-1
TGCAGCGTTGTTACAGGGGGCATGGGTGGCTACACCTTC
CSVVTGGMGGYTF
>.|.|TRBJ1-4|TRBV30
TGTGCCTGGAGGGCAGCAACTAATGAAAAACTGTTTTTT
CAWRAATNEKLFF
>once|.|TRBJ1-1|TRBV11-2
TGTGCCAGCAGCTTAGCGGGGGCTGAAGCTTTCTTT
CASSLAGAEAFF
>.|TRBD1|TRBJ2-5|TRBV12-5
TGTGCTAGTGGCCGGGACAGGGGAGAGACCCAGTACTTC
CASGRDRGETQYF
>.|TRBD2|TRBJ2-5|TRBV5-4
TGTGCCAGCAGCTTGGGGAGCGGGGGACCTCAAGAGACCCAGTACTTC
CASSLGSGGPQETQYF
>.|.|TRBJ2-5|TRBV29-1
TGCAGCGTCTTCGGACAGCAGTACCAAGAGACCCAGTACTTC
CSVFGQQYQETQYF
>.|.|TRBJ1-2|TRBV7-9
TGTGCCAGCAGCTTAGGTTCCGTAGAGCTCGAAACCTTC
CASSLGSVELETF
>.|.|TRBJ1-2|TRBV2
TGTGCCAGCTTTGGGGCGATAGCTAACTATGGCTACACCTTC
CASFGAIANYGYTF
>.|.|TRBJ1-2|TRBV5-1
TGCGCCAGCAGCGCGACAGGAGCTAACTATGGCTACACCTTC
CASSATGANYGYTF
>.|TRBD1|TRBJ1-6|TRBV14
TGTGCCAGCAGCCAAGGACAGGGGGTTAATTCACCCCTCCACTTT
CASSQGQGVNSPLHF
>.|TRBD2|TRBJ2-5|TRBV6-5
TGTGCCAGCAGGCGGGGGTCCGGGGAGACCCAGTACTTC
CASRRGSGETQYF
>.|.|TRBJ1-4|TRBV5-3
TGTGCCAGAAATCTCGGAGGAGCAACTAATGAAAAACTGTTTTTT
CARNLGGATNEKLFF
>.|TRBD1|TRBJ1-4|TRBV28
TGTGCCAGCAGTTTACCCGGGACAGGGCGGGAAAAACTGTTTTTT
CASSLPGTGREKLFF
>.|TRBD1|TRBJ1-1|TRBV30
TGTGCCTGGATGACAGGGGGATGGACTGAAGCTTTCTTT
CAWMTGGWTEAFF
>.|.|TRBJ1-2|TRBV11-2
TGTGCCAGCAGCCCCACCGTCGGGGGGTATGGCTACACCTTC
CASSPTVGGYGYTF
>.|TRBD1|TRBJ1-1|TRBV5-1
TGCGCCAGCAGTGAGGGGACAGTGAACACTGAAGCTTTCTTT
CASSEGTVNTEAFF